This is a list of T cell receptor beta chains from one sample in a study of T cell responses to AZD1222 COVID-19 vaccine. The repertoire was sequenced with immunoSEQ multiplex PCR; TCRdb's copy has only in-frame clones and lacks some. The profile covers 130,000 to 150,000 clones, with 90% appearing a single time and roughly 3.1% taken by the ten largest. The input for sequencing was peripheral blood, taken on day 0 of AZD1222 vaccination. These receptors were obtained from an adult in good health. Each CDR3 is given with its conserved first and last residue. The order of the fields is clone size, D gene, V gene, CDR3 protein. A D gene is named only where the DNA matches it firmly. Clone size is shown for a subset of rows, as once, few, many or a class of expanded clone.

size: NA; D: TRBD2; V: TRBV6-5; CDR3: CASFGERGYNEQFF
size: NA; D: TRBD2; V: TRBV11-2; CDR3: CASTHMGVSGRNTGELFF
size: NA; D: NA; V: TRBV7-9; CDR3: CASSLTENYGYTF
size: NA; D: NA; V: TRBV6-6; CDR3: CASSYDSPQQPQHF
size: NA; D: TRBD2; V: TRBV28; CDR3: CASTTPSGQYF
size: NA; D: NA; V: TRBV19; CDR3: CASSILPSSYNEQFF
size: NA; D: NA; V: TRBV5-4; CDR3: CASSFRRETEAFF
size: NA; D: TRBD2; V: TRBV18; CDR3: CASSAGREGNTDTQYF
size: NA; D: TRBD2; V: TRBV3-1/TRBV3-2; CDR3: CASSQDKERGRETQYF
size: NA; D: TRBD1; V: TRBV24-1; CDR3: CATSDSGTGSLNYGYTF
size: NA; D: NA; V: TRBV25-1; CDR3: CASSEESATGIEKLFF
size: once; D: NA; V: TRBV27; CDR3: CASSVVISSPLHF
size: NA; D: TRBD2; V: TRBV7-2; CDR3: CASSPRGSRLAGTRETQYF
size: NA; D: NA; V: TRBV19; CDR3: CASSIGRQTANYGYTF
size: once; D: TRBD2; V: TRBV29-1; CDR3: CSVGGSSYNEQFF
size: once; D: NA; V: TRBV21-1; CDR3: CASSPIGGAFF
size: NA; D: NA; V: TRBV3-1/TRBV3-2; CDR3: CASSQDLVGGISNQPQHF
size: NA; D: TRBD2; V: TRBV6-1; CDR3: CASSELAGGLEQFF
size: NA; D: NA; V: TRBV11-2; CDR3: CASSLALLRYGYTF
size: NA; D: NA; V: TRBV2; CDR3: CASSATPGSGSGAEQFF
size: once; D: NA; V: TRBV7-2; CDR3: CASSEGLRRDNEQFF
size: NA; D: TRBD1; V: TRBV5-4; CDR3: CASSPEIQGTPNTGELFF
size: NA; D: TRBD2; V: TRBV5-6; CDR3: CASSHPSGGPGYEQYF
size: NA; D: NA; V: TRBV27; CDR3: CASIGRYNEQFF
size: NA; D: NA; V: TRBV7-8; CDR3: CASSLVLGSGYVSGNTIYF
size: NA; D: NA; V: TRBV9; CDR3: CASSVGDTLSPLHF
size: few; D: NA; V: TRBV11-2; CDR3: CASSVAKDYGYTF
size: NA; D: NA; V: TRBV5-1; CDR3: CASSLEGRGIQETQYF